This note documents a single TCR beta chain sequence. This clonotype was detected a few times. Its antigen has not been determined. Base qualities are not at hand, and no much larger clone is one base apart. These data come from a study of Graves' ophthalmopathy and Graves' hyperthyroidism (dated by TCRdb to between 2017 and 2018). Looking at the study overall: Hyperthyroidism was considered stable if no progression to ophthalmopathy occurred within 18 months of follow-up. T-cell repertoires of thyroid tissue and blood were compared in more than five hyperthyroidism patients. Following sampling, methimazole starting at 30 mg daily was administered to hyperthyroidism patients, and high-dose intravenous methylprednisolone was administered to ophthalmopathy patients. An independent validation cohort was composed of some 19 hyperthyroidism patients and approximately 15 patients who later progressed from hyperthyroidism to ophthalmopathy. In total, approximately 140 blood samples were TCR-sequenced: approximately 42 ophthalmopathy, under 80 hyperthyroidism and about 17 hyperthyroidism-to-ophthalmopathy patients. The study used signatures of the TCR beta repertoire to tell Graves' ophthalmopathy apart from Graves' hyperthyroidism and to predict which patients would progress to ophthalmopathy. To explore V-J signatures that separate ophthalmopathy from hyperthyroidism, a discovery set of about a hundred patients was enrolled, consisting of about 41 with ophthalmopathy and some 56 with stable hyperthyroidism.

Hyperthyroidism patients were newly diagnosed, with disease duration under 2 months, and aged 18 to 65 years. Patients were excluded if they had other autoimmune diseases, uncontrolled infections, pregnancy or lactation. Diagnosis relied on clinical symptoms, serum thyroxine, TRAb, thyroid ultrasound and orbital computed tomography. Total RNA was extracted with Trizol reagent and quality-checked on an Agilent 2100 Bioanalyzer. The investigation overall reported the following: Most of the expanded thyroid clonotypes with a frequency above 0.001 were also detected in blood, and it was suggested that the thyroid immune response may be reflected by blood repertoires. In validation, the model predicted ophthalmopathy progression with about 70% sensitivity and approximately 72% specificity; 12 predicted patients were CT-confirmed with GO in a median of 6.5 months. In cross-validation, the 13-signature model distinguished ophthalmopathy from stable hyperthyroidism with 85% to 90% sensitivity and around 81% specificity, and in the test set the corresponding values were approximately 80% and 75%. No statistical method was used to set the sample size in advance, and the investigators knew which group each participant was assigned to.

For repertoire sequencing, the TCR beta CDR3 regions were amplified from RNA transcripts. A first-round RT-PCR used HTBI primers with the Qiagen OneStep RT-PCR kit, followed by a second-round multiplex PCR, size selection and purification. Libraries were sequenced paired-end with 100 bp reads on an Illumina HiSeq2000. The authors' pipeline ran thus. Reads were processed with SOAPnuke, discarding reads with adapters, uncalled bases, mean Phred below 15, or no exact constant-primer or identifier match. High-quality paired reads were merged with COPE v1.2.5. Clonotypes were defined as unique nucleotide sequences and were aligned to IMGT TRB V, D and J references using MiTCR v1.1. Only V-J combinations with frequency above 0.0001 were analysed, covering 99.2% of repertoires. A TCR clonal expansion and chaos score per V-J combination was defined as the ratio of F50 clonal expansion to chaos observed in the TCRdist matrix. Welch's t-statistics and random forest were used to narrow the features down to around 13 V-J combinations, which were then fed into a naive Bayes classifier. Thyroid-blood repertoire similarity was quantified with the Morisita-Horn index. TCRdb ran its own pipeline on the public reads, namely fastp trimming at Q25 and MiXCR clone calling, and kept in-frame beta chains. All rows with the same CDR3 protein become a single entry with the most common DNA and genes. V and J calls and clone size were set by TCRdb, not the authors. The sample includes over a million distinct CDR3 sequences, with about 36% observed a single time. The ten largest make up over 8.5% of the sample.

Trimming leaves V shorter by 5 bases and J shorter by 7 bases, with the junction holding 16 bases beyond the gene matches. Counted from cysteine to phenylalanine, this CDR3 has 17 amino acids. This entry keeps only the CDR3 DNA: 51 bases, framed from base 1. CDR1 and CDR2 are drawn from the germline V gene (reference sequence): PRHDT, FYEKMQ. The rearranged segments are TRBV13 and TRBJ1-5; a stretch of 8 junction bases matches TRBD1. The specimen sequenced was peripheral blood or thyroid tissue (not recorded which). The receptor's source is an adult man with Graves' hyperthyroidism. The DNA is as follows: TGTGCCAGCAGCCAAGCCTCCCTAGGCAGGGGGCGGCAGCCCCAGCATTTT. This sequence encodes CASSQASLGRGRQPQHF. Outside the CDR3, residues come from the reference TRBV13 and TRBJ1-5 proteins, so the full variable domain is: AAGVIQSPRHLIKEKRETATLKCYPIPRHDTVYWYQQGPGQDPQFLISFYEKMQSDKGSIPDRFSAQQFSDYHSELNMSSLELGDSALYFCASSQASLGRGRQPQHFGDGTRLSIL.